These T cell receptor beta chains were read from a single sample in a study of T cells in Graves' hyperthyroidism and ophthalmopathy. TCRdb processed the multiplex PCR reads anew with MiXCR; each CDR3 protein has one entry. The profile shows 500,000 to 650,000 distinct CDR3 sequences, approximately 15% of them singletons. The sample taken for sequencing was blood. Receptors originate from a woman aged 50 to 60 with Graves' ophthalmopathy. Both conserved end residues are part of each CDR3. The D gene is left open where the match is weak. A row's size may be missing; if present it is once, few, many or a size class.

DNA	CDR3	J	length	size	D	V
TGTGCCAGTAGTCGGACTAGCGGGAGTTCCCACGAGCAGTACTTC	CASSRTSGSSHEQYF	TRBJ2-7	15	few	TRBD2	TRBV19
TGTGCCAGCAGTGGGGGTTTCGGTACTTTCTTT	CASSGGFGTFF	TRBJ1-1	11	few	.	TRBV28
TGTGCCAGCAGTTTACTAACCCGGCGGCAGCCGGAGACCCAGTACTTC	CASSLLTRRQPETQYF	TRBJ2-5	16	many	.	TRBV28
TGTGCCAGCAGCGTAGCCGGGACCTACGTCAATGAGCAGTTCTTC	CASSVAGTYVNEQFF	TRBJ2-1	15	.	.	TRBV9
TGTGCCAGCAGCTTATCAGGGACAGCCTCAGATACGCAGTATTTT	CASSLSGTASDTQYF	TRBJ2-3	15	many	TRBD1	TRBV7-3
TGTGCCAGCAGTGCCGAGGGACAGCAGCCCCAGCATTTT	CASSAEGQQPQHF	TRBJ1-5	13	many	TRBD1	TRBV2
TGTGCCTGGAGCGCTGGGACGGACCGTCCTGAAGCTTTCTTT	CAWSAGTDRPEAFF	TRBJ1-1	14	few	.	TRBV30
TGTGCCAGCTCCCCCGGGTCCAACTACAATGAGCAGTTCTTC	CASSPGSNYNEQFF	TRBJ2-1	14	many	.	TRBV18
TGTGCCAGCAGCTTAATCGGAGGAAGCAATCAGCCCCAGCATTTT	CASSLIGGSNQPQHF	TRBJ1-5	15	.	.	TRBV7-9
TGTGCCAGTAGTATCGGTGGGACGGGCGGGGAGCTGTTTTTT	CASSIGGTGGELFF	TRBJ2-2	14	.	.	TRBV19
TGCAGTGCTAGAGCCGGATGGGGCACAGATACGCAGTATTTT	CSARAGWGTDTQYF	TRBJ2-3	14	few	.	TRBV20-1
TGCAGCGTAGAGACAGGAACTTATGGCTACACCTTC	CSVETGTYGYTF	TRBJ1-2	12	few	.	TRBV29-1
TGTGCCAGCAGCCCAGTCACCTACGAGCAGTACTTC	CASSPVTYEQYF	TRBJ2-7	12	few	.	TRBV7-2
TGCGCCAGCAGCCTGGGTGTCCCTCCGTACCCGCCGGGACTAGCGGGAGAAGAGACCCAGTACTTC	CASSLGVPPYPPGLAGEETQYF	TRBJ2-5	22	few	TRBD2	TRBV4-3
TGTGCCAGCAGCGTCGGACTCACTGAAGCTTTCTTT	CASSVGLTEAFF	TRBJ1-1	12	many	.	TRBV9
TGTGCCAGCAGTTTAGTCAGGGGGCTGTACACTGAAGCTTTCTTT	CASSLVRGLYTEAFF	TRBJ1-1	15	many	TRBD1	TRBV12-3/TRBV12-4
TGTGCCAGCAGCTTAGTAAGTAGCGGGAGCGGCTATGAGCAGTTCTTC	CASSLVSSGSGYEQFF	TRBJ2-1	16	many	TRBD2	TRBV7-6
TGTGCCGGTTGGTCAGGGGGAAATCAGCCCCAGCATTTT	CAGWSGGNQPQHF	TRBJ1-5	13	many	TRBD1	TRBV28
TGTGCCAGCAGTTCTTTAGCGGGAGTGAGGGCAGATACGCAGTATTTT	CASSSLAGVRADTQYF	TRBJ2-3	16	.	TRBD2	TRBV28
TGCAGTGCTAGAGATAACCCGGACCTCACAGATACGCAGTATTTT	CSARDNPDLTDTQYF	TRBJ2-3	15	many	.	TRBV20-1
TGTGCCTGGAGCCCCGGCCTGGCGCAGTACTTC	CAWSPGLAQYF	TRBJ2-7	11	many	.	TRBV30
TGTGCCATCAATGCGGCCGTAGCGGGAGAAACAGATACGCAGTATTTT	CAINAAVAGETDTQYF	TRBJ2-3	16	few	TRBD2	TRBV10-3
TGTGCCAGCAGCTTGGGGGGGACTAGGGTTAAGGTTGAGCAGTTCTTC	CASSLGGTRVKVEQFF	TRBJ2-1	16	.	TRBD2	TRBV5-4
TGTGCCATCAGTAAGGACAGGGAGTATAATTCACCCCTCCACTTT	CAISKDREYNSPLHF	TRBJ1-6	15	few	TRBD1	TRBV10-3